The rows below give T cell receptor beta chains drawn from one sample of a study of regulatory T cells in long-lasting Graves disease. TCRdb re-called the multiplex PCR reads with MiXCR, one entry per CDR3 protein. Among a few hundred thousand distinct CDR3 sequences, about a sixth were seen once, and the ten largest hold approximately 22%. The data also belong to a second study, concerning T cells in Graves' hyperthyroidism and ophthalmopathy.

Sequenced material: peripheral blood mononuclear cells (PBMCs), taken at new diagnosis, from a patient treated with antithyroid drugs. Source of these receptors: a woman aged 18-35 years with Graves disease. Each CDR3 is given with its conserved first and last residue. Each record gives: D gene, V gene, J gene, clone size, CDR3 DNA, CDR3 protein. The D gene is left open where the match is weak. The size of a clone is reported for some rows only, either as once, few or many, or as a class for expanded clones.

D: TRBD2
V: TRBV20-1
J: TRBJ2-5
size: many
DNA: TGCAGTGCTAGAGGGGGACTAGCGGGAGTGCTGGAGACCCAGTACTTC
CDR3: CSARGGLAGVLETQYF

D: .
V: TRBV5-1
J: TRBJ2-3
size: many
DNA: TGCGCCAGCAGCTTGGGACGATTAGATACGCAGTATTTT
CDR3: CASSLGRLDTQYF

D: .
V: TRBV6-1
J: TRBJ2-1
size: .
DNA: TGTGCCAGCAGGCCGGAACTTTTCTCCTACAATGAGCAGTTCTTC
CDR3: CASRPELFSYNEQFF

D: .
V: TRBV7-9
J: TRBJ1-4
size: .
DNA: TGTGCCAGCAGCAAGACAGGCGATGAAAAACTGTTTTTT
CDR3: CASSKTGDEKLFF

D: TRBD2
V: TRBV14
J: TRBJ2-1
size: many
DNA: TGTGCCAGCAGACGGACTAGCGGGAGGGTAACTTTGGATGAGCAGTTCTTC
CDR3: CASRRTSGRVTLDEQFF

D: TRBD2
V: TRBV2
J: TRBJ2-1
size: many
DNA: TGTGCCAGCAGTGAAACTAGCGACTCCGGGCAGTTCTTC
CDR3: CASSETSDSGQFF

D: .
V: TRBV3-1
J: TRBJ2-1
size: many
DNA: TGTGCCAGCAGCCAAACCAGTCGCTCCTACAATGAGCAGTTCTTC
CDR3: CASSQTSRSYNEQFF

D: .
V: TRBV12-3/TRBV12-4
J: TRBJ1-6
size: few
DNA: TGTGCCAGCAGTGGGAGCACGAATAATTCACCCCTCCACTTT
CDR3: CASSGSTNNSPLHF

D: TRBD1
V: TRBV11-2
J: TRBJ2-3
size: few
DNA: TGTGCCAGCAGCTTAGCGCGGGGACAGGCCCCTAGCACAGATACGCAGTATTTT
CDR3: CASSLARGQAPSTDTQYF

D: .
V: TRBV11-2
J: TRBJ2-3
size: .
DNA: TGTGCCAGCAGCTTAGCGGGTCTAATAGATACGCAGTATTTT
CDR3: CASSLAGLIDTQYF

D: .
V: TRBV9
J: TRBJ2-5
size: .
DNA: TGTGCCAGCAGCGGGACCCAAGAGACCCAGTACTTC
CDR3: CASSGTQETQYF

D: TRBD2
V: TRBV7-2
J: TRBJ2-3
size: .
DNA: TGCGCCAGCAGCCCCCAGACTAGCTTCTATAGCACAGATACGCAGTATTTT
CDR3: CASSPQTSFYSTDTQYF

D: .
V: TRBV18
J: TRBJ2-7
size: .
DNA: TGTGCCAGCTCACCACTAATGAATAGCGGAGGGGGCGAGCAGTACTTC
CDR3: CASSPLMNSGGGEQYF

D: .
V: TRBV29-1
J: TRBJ2-3
size: .
DNA: TGCAGCGCAATAAGGCATGTCCCAGATACGCAGTATTTT
CDR3: CSAIRHVPDTQYF

D: .
V: TRBV6-4
J: TRBJ2-2
size: few
DNA: TGTGCCAGCAGTGAGGACTACACCGGGGAGCTGTTTTTT
CDR3: CASSEDYTGELFF

D: .
V: TRBV29-1
J: TRBJ2-1
size: few
DNA: TGCAGCGTTCTAAGGGGAGTGGGCAATGAGCAGTTCTTC
CDR3: CSVLRGVGNEQFF

D: TRBD2
V: TRBV29-1
J: TRBJ2-1
size: .
DNA: TGCAGCGTCCCGGGACTAGCGGACTTGGATGAGCAGTTCTTC
CDR3: CSVPGLADLDEQFF

D: .
V: TRBV18
J: TRBJ1-1
size: many
DNA: TGTGCCAGCTCACCATTGTCGACGAACACTGAAGCTTTCTTT
CDR3: CASSPLSTNTEAFF

D: .
V: TRBV27
J: TRBJ1-2
size: few
DNA: TGTGCCAGCAGTTTCTCGACAGGCGGTGGCTACACCTTC
CDR3: CASSFSTGGGYTF

D: .
V: TRBV7-2
J: TRBJ2-5
size: many
DNA: TGTGCCAGCAGCTTAGGGGGGATCACCCAAGAGACCCAGTACTTC
CDR3: CASSLGGITQETQYF

D: .
V: TRBV12-3/TRBV12-4
J: TRBJ1-1
size: many
DNA: TGTGCCAGCCACACCGGCATGAACACTGAAGCTTTCTTT
CDR3: CASHTGMNTEAFF

D: .
V: TRBV11-2
J: TRBJ2-3
size: many
DNA: TGTGCCAGCAGCTTAGTCGACGGAACTACAGATACGCAGTATTTT
CDR3: CASSLVDGTTDTQYF

D: .
V: TRBV20-1
J: TRBJ1-2
size: .
DNA: TGCAGTGCTAGACCAACTGATTTACTATATGGCTACACCTTC
CDR3: CSARPTDLLYGYTF

D: .
V: TRBV12-3/TRBV12-4
J: TRBJ2-5
size: .
DNA: TGTGCCAGCAGTCCCGGCCTGGGGCGGGATAAGAAAGAGACCCAGTACTTC
CDR3: CASSPGLGRDKKETQYF

D: .
V: TRBV7-6
J: TRBJ1-3
size: few
DNA: TGTGCCAGCAGCTTACAGGGTACTGGAAACACCATATATTTT
CDR3: CASSLQGTGNTIYF

D: .
V: TRBV28
J: TRBJ2-1
size: many
DNA: TGTGCCAGCACCCAAGTGGCGTTGAATGAGCAGTTCTTC
CDR3: CASTQVALNEQFF

D: .
V: TRBV7-9
J: TRBJ1-1
size: .
DNA: TGTGCCAGCACCAGAATGAACACTGAAGCTTTCTTT
CDR3: CASTRMNTEAFF

D: TRBD2
V: TRBV7-2
J: TRBJ2-3
size: many
DNA: TGTGCCACCGTAGTTAGCGGGATACCAGATACGCAGTATTTT
CDR3: CATVVSGIPDTQYF

D: TRBD2
V: TRBV5-5
J: TRBJ2-3
size: .
DNA: TGTGCCAGCAGCTATCTGGGACTAGCGGGAGATCATACGCAGTATTTT
CDR3: CASSYLGLAGDHTQYF

D: .
V: TRBV30
J: TRBJ2-4
size: .
DNA: TGTGCCTGGAGTACACAGGGTCCCATTCAGTACTTC
CDR3: CAWSTQGPIQYF

D: .
V: TRBV15
J: TRBJ1-1
size: .
DNA: TGTGCCACCAGCAGAGATCCCTTAGCGGGGACTGAAGCTTTCTTT
CDR3: CATSRDPLAGTEAFF

D: .
V: TRBV19
J: TRBJ2-1
size: few
DNA: TGTGCCAGTAGAAGTCGCCCTAGGATGGGATACAATGAGCAGTTCTTC
CDR3: CASRSRPRMGYNEQFF

D: .
V: TRBV5-1
J: TRBJ1-6
size: .
DNA: TGCGCCAGCAGCTTGGACTTTATAGCCCTCCACTTT
CDR3: CASSLDFIALHF

D: .
V: TRBV7-9
J: TRBJ1-1
size: few
DNA: TGTGCCAGCAGAGGACAGGAAGCTTTCTTT
CDR3: CASRGQEAFF

D: .
V: TRBV11-2
J: TRBJ2-5
size: many
DNA: TGTGCCAGCAGCTTAGGGCCGGGACAAGAGACCCAGTACTTC
CDR3: CASSLGPGQETQYF

D: TRBD1
V: TRBV9
J: TRBJ2-7
size: .
DNA: TGTGCCAGCAGCCCCCAAGGAGACAGGGCCTACGAGCAGTACTTC
CDR3: CASSPQGDRAYEQYF

D: .
V: TRBV27
J: TRBJ1-2
size: few
DNA: TGTGCCAGCAGCTTTGCAGGGGCTAGGGGCTACACCTTC
CDR3: CASSFAGARGYTF

D: .
V: TRBV2
J: TRBJ2-5
size: many
DNA: TGTGCCAGCGCGAAGGACTTGCAAGAGACCCAGTACTTC
CDR3: CASAKDLQETQYF

D: .
V: TRBV29-1
J: TRBJ2-1
size: many
DNA: TGCAGCGTTGCGGTTGAAGCCTACAATGAGCAGTTCTTC
CDR3: CSVAVEAYNEQFF

D: TRBD2
V: TRBV29-1
J: TRBJ2-2
size: .
DNA: TGCAGCGTAGGACTAGCGGGAGGGTCGAACACCGGGGAGCTGTTTTTT
CDR3: CSVGLAGGSNTGELFF

D: .
V: TRBV12-3/TRBV12-4
J: TRBJ1-5
size: few
DNA: TGTGCCAGCAGTTTTTCGGGGAAAAATCAGCCCCAGCATTTT
CDR3: CASSFSGKNQPQHF

D: TRBD1
V: TRBV11-3
J: TRBJ2-2
size: many
DNA: TGTGCCAGCAGCTTGGGACAGGGAGCCGGGGAGCTGTTTTTT
CDR3: CASSLGQGAGELFF

D: TRBD1
V: TRBV5-4
J: TRBJ2-6
size: few
DNA: TGTGCCAGCAGCCCAAGGGGGCGGACTGGGGCCAACGTCCTGACTTTC
CDR3: CASSPRGRTGANVLTF

D: .
V: TRBV29-1
J: TRBJ2-3
size: many
DNA: TGCAGCGGTGAAAGGGGAGGCGGAGCGCAGTATTTT
CDR3: CSGERGGGAQYF

D: .
V: TRBV19
J: TRBJ2-3
size: .
DNA: TGTGCCAGTAGTGTGACTAGTATCGCAGATACGCAGTATTTT
CDR3: CASSVTSIADTQYF

D: .
V: TRBV5-8
J: TRBJ2-2
size: many
DNA: TGTGCCAGCAGCTTGGAAGGTTTGGGGACCGGGGAGCTGTTTTTT
CDR3: CASSLEGLGTGELFF

D: TRBD2
V: TRBV20-1
J: TRBJ2-5
size: .
DNA: TGCAGTGCTGCGACTAGCGGGAGCCAAGAGACCCAGTACTTC
CDR3: CSAATSGSQETQYF

D: .
V: TRBV5-1
J: TRBJ1-1
size: .
DNA: TGCGCCAGCAGCCCGGGGCGCTCTGAAGCTTTCTTT
CDR3: CASSPGRSEAFF

D: TRBD1
V: TRBV19
J: TRBJ2-7
size: few
DNA: TGTGCCAGTAGTTGGACAGGGCGTGAGCAGTACTTC
CDR3: CASSWTGREQYF

D: .
V: TRBV9
J: TRBJ2-7
size: .
DNA: TGTGCCAGCAGCGTAGACGGGTCGGCATACGAGCAGTACTTC
CDR3: CASSVDGSAYEQYF

D: .
V: TRBV5-5
J: TRBJ1-1
size: many
DNA: TGTGCCAGCAGCCCGGCAGGGGAGGCCACTGAAGCTTTCTTT
CDR3: CASSPAGEATEAFF

D: .
V: TRBV11-3
J: TRBJ1-6
size: many
DNA: TGTGCCAGCAGCGCCCGACAGAATAATTCACCCCTCCACTTT
CDR3: CASSARQNNSPLHF

D: .
V: TRBV18
J: TRBJ1-5
size: .
DNA: TGTGCCAGCTCACCAAGGGGACCCCTCAATCAGCCCCAGCATTTT
CDR3: CASSPRGPLNQPQHF

D: .
V: TRBV11-2
J: TRBJ2-7
size: many
DNA: TGTGCCAGCAGCAGACCAGGTGGTAGGACTCCCTACGAGCAGTACTTC
CDR3: CASSRPGGRTPYEQYF

D: .
V: TRBV2
J: TRBJ1-3
size: many
DNA: TGTGCCAGCAGTGAAGCGGCGGGGCGCGGAAACACCATATATTTT
CDR3: CASSEAAGRGNTIYF